This T cell receptor (beta chain) was found in a study of cytomegalovirus exposure and HLA in healthy donors. With respect to this clone: Its antigen is unknown.

Overall study results and limits: In the 120 or so validation repertoires, approximately 94% of cluster scores exceeded 0, per a later analysis. Most TCR sequences were seen very rarely across donors, but some public TCRs occurred in many.

CDR1 ENHRY and CDR2 SYGVKD come from the germline V gene. V lost 4 bases and J lost 2, with 8 bases in between. The CDR3 has 13 residues. Produced via immunoSEQ multiplex PCR; TCRdb's table is partial and in-frame only. This sample has about 240,000 clones, with around 88% found just once. The sequence was collected from a woman aged 25 to 39 in good health and CMV-seropositive. This rearrangement joins TRBV10-3 to TRBJ1-2; D call uncertain. The sequencing input was PBMCs. The CDR3 DNA reads as TGTGCCATCAGTGCGGGAGTGAACTATGGCTACACCTTC. Translation gives CAISAGVNYGYTF.